This entry describes one TCR beta chain. What it recognizes is unknown. A single base separates this from a much larger clone, so it may be a read error. Stable hyperthyroidism: no ophthalmopathy progression over 18 months of follow-up. This record comes from a study of T cells in Graves' hyperthyroidism and ophthalmopathy. Findings and limits, study-wide: The model foresaw ophthalmopathy a median 6.5 months prior to onset. Blood also showed most of the thyroid clonotypes that were expanded above 0.001.

Amplification yielded TCR beta CDR3 regions, with RNA transcripts as the source. HTBI primers drove first-round RT-PCR of the TCR CDR3. TCRdb called the multiplex PCR reads again in MiXCR, with one record for every CDR3 protein. Of about 540,000 distinct CDR3 sequences in the sample, 46% were seen once. The TCR sequence derives from a woman under 30 with Graves' hyperthyroidism. The sample consisted of peripheral blood or thyroid tissue (not recorded which).

CDR3 loop: CASSQGAGPTHGYTF. CDR3 in DNA: TGTGCCAGCAGCCAAGGTGCCGGACCAACCCATGGCTACACCTTC. This sequence joins TRBV14 and TRBJ1-2, with D hard to call. The CDR3 length is 15 residues. Germline CDR1 reads SGHDN; CDR2 reads FVKESK. With 1 base removed from V and 6 bases from J, the gap between germline ends came to 15 bases.